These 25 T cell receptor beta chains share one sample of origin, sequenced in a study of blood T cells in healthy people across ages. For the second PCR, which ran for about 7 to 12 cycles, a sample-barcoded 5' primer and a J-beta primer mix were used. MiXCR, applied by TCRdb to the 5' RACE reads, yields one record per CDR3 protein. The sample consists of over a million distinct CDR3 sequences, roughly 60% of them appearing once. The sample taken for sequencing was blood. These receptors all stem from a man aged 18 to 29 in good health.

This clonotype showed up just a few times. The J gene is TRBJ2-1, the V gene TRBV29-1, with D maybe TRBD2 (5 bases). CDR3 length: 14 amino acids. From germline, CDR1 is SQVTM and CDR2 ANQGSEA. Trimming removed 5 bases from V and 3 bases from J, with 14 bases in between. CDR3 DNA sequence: TGCAGCGTTTATTCAGAGCGGCGCTACAATGAGCAGTTCTTC. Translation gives CSVYSERRYNEQFF.

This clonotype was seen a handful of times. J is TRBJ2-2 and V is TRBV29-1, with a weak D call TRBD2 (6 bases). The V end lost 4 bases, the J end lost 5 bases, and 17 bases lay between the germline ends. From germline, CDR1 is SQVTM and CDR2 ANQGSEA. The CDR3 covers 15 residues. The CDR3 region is CSVAPEGTETGELFF. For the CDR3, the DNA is TGCAGCGTTGCTCCGGAGGGGACGGAAACCGGGGAGCTGTTTTTT.

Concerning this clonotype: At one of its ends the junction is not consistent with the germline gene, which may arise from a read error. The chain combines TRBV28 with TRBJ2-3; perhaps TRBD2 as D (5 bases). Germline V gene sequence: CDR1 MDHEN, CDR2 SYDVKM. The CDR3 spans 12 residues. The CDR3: CASSSSPDTRYF. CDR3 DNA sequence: TGTGCCAGCAGCTCTAGCCCAGATACGCGGTATTTT.

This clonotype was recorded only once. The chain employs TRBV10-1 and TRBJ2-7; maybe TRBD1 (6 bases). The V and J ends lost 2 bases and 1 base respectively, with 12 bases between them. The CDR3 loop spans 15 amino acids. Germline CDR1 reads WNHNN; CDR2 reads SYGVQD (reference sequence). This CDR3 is CASSEGGGNSYEQYF. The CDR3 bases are TGCGCCAGCAGTGAGGGGGGCGGCAATTCCTACGAGCAGTACTTC.

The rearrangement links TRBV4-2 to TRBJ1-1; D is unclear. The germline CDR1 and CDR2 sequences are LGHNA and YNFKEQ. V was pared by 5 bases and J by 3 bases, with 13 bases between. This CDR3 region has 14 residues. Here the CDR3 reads CASSGVNMDTEAFF. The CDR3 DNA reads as TGTGCCAGCAGCGGAGTCAACATGGACACTGAAGCTTTCTTT.

CDR3 sequence reads: CATSRAGQVLRYGYTF. Written as DNA, the CDR3 is TGTGCCACCAGCAGAGCAGGCCAGGTCCTTAGATATGGCTACACCTTC. The J gene is TRBJ1-2, the V gene TRBV15; D is ambiguous. CDR1 and CDR2 (germline): LNHNV, YYDKDF (reference sequence). The CDR3 is made up of 16 amino acids. V was clipped by 1 base and J by 5 bases, with 17 bases between them.

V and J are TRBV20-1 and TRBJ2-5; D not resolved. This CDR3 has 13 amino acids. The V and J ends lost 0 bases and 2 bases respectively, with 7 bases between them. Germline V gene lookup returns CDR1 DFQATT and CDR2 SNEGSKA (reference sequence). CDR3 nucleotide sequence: TGCAGTGCTAGAGAGGCGGTTCAAGAGACCCAGTACTTC. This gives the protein CSAREAVQETQYF.

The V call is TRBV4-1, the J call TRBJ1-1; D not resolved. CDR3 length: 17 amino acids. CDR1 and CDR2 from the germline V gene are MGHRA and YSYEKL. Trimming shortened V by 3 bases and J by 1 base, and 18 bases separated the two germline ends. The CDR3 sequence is CASSQPTPGEWNTEAFF. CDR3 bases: TGCGCCAGCAGCCAGCCCACTCCCGGGGAATGGAACACTGAAGCTTTCTTT.

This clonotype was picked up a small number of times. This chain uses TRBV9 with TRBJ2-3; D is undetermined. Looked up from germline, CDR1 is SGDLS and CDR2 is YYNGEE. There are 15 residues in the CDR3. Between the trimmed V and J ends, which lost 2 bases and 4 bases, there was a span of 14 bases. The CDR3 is CASSVRPLTADTQYF. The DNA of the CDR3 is TGTGCCAGCAGCGTGCGCCCATTGACGGCAGATACGCAGTATTTT.

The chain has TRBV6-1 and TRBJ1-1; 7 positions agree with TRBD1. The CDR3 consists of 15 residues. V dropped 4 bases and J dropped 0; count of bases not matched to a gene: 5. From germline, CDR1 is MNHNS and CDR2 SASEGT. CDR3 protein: CASSAEGQLNTEAFF. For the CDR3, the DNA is TGTGCCAGCAGTGCAGAGGGACAGTTGAACACTGAAGCTTTCTTT.

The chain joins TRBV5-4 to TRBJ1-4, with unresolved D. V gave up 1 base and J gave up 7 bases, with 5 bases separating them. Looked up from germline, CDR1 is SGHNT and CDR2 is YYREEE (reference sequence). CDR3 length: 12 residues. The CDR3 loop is CASSLWPEKLFF. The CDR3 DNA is TGTGCCAGCAGCTTGTGGCCTGAAAAACTGTTTTTT.

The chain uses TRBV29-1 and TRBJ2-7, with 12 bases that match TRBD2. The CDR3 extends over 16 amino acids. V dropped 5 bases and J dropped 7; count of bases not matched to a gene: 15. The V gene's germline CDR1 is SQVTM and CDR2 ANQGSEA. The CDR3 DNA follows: TGCAGCGTTAGGACTAGCGGGACCCCAACAGGTGGGGAGCAGTACTTC. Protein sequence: CSVRTSGTPTGGEQYF.

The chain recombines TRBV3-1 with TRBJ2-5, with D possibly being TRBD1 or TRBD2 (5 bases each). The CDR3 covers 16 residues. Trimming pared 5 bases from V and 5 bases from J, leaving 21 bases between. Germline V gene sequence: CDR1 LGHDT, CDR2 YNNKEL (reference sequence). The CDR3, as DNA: TGTGCCAGCAGCACACAGTTTGGGACCAACTCCGAGACCCAGTACTTC. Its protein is CASSTQFGTNSETQYF.

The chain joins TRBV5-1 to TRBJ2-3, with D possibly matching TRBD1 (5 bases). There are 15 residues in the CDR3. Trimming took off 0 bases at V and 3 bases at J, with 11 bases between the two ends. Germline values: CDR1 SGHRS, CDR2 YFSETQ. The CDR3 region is CASSLDRQRTDTQYF. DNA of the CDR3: TGCGCCAGCAGCTTGGACAGGCAAAGGACAGATACGCAGTATTTT.

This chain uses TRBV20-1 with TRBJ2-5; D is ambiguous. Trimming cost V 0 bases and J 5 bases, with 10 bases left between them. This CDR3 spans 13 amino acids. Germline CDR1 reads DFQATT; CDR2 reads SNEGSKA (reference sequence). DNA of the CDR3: TGCAGTGCTAGAGATGTCGGTATTGAGACCCAGTACTTC. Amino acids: CSARDVGIETQYF.

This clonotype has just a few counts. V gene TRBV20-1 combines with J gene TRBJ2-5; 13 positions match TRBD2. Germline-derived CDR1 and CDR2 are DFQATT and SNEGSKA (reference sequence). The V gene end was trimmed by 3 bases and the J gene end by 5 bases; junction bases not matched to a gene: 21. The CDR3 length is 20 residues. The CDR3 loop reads CSASRTSGSFRQEAQETQYF. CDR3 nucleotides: TGCAGTGCTAGTAGGACTAGCGGGAGTTTTCGTCAGGAGGCCCAGGAGACCCAGTACTTC.

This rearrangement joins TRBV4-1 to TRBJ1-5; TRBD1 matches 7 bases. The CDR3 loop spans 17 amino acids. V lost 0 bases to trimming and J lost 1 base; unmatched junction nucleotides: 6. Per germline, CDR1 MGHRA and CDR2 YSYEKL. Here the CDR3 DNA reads TGCGCCAGCAGCCAAGAAATCGGGACAGAAAGCAATCAGCCCCAGCATTTT. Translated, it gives CASSQEIGTESNQPQHF.

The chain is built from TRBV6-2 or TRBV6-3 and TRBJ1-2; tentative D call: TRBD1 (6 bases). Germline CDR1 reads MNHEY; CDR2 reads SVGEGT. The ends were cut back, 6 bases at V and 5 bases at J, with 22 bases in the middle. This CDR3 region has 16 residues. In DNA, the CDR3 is TGTGCCAGCAGCAGCCTTACTCCTACAGGGTTTTATGGCTACACCTTC. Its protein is CASSSLTPTGFYGYTF.

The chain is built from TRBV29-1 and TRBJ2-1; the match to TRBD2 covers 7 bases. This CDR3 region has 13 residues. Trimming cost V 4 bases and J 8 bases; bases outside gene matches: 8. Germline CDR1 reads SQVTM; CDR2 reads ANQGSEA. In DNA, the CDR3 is TGCAGCGTTGGGCGGGAGCGCCCTGATGAGCAGTTCTTC. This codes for CSVGRERPDEQFF.

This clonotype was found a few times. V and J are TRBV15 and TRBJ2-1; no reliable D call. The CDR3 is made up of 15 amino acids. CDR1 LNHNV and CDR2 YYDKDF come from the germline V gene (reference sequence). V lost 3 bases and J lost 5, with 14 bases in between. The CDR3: CATSSLGRKNNEQFF. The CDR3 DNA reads TGTGCCACCAGCAGCCTCGGACGGAAAAACAATGAGCAGTTCTTC. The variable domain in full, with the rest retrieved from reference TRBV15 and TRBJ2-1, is DAMVIQNPRYQVTQFGKPVTLSCSQTLNHNVMYWYQQKSSQAPKLLFHYYDKDFNNEADTPDNFQSRRPNTSFCFLDIRSPGLGDTAMYLCATSSLGRKNNEQFFGPGTRLTVL.

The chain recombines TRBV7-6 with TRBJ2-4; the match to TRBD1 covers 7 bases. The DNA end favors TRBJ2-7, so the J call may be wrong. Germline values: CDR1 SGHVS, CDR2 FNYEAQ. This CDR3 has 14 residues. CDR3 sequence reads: CASSSRDRSLEQYF. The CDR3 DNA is TGTGCCAGCAGCAGCCGGGACAGATCTCTCGAGCAGTACTTC.

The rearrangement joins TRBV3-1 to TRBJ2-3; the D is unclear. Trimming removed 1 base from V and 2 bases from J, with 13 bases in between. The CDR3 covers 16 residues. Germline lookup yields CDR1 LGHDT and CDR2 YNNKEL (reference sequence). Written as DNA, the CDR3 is TGTGCCAGCAGCCAAGGACTCCGGAGCTCCACAGATACGCAGTATTTT. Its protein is CASSQGLRSSTDTQYF.

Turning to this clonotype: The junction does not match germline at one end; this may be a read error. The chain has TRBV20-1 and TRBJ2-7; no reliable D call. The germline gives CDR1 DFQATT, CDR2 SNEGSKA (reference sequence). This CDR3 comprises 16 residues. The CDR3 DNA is TGTAGTGCTAGAGATTCTCTCGCCCTGATCCCCTACGAGCAGTACTTC. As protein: CSARDSLALIPYEQYF.

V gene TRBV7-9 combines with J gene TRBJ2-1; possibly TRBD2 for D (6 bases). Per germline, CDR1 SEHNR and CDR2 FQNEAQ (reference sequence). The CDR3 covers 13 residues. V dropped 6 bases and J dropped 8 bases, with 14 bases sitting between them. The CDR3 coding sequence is TGTGCCAGCAGGTTCCAACTAGCCGATGAGCAGTTCTTC. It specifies CASRFQLADEQFF.

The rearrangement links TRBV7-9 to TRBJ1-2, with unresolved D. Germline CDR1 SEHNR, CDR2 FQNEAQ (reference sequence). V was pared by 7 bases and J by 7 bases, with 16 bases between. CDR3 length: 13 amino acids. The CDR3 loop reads CASKPGGSAGYTF. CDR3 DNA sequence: TGTGCCAGCAAACCAGGAGGTTCCGCTGGCTACACCTTC.